These 26 T cell receptor beta chains share one sample of origin, sequenced in a study of cytomegalovirus exposure and HLA in healthy donors. In the PCR, 60 Vbeta and 13 Jbeta primers were used. TCRdb's copy holds only in-frame clones and misses some; the assay was immunoSEQ multiplex PCR. The table has roughly 80,000 clones, approximately 60% seen once. Sequencing used PBMCs. The receptor source for this set is a male donor in good health and CMV-seropositive.

The rearrangement joins TRBV29-1 to TRBJ2-2; D ambiguous. V lost 7 bases, J lost 1 base, and 13 bases lay in between. The CDR3 covers 14 residues. Germline CDR1 and CDR2: SQVTM and ANQGSEA. CDR3 sequence: CSALLHGNTGELFF. The CDR3 DNA reads TGCAGCGCTTTACTACATGGGAACACCGGGGAGCTGTTTTTT.

This clone was recorded once. The chain has TRBV11-2 and TRBJ2-1; D gene uncertain. Germline CDR1 is SGHAT and CDR2 is FQNNGV. The CDR3 totals 12 residues. Trimming left V 5 bases short and J 7 bases short, with 9 bases between. CDR3 sequence: CASSQTPNEQFF. The CDR3 nucleotides are TGTGCCAGCAGCCAGACACCAAATGAGCAGTTCTTC.

This clone showed up just a few times. The chain recombines TRBV30 with TRBJ1-6; 7 nucleotides line up with TRBD1. V lost 5 bases to trimming and J lost 0 bases; unmatched junction nucleotides: 16. CDR3 length equals 19 residues. The V gene's germline CDR1 is GTSNPN and CDR2 SVGIG (reference sequence). The chain's CDR3 is CAWSGQLNFGSSYNSPLHF. The CDR3 DNA sequence: TGTGCCTGGTCGGGACAGCTGAACTTTGGGAGCTCCTATAATTCACCCCTCCACTTT.

The gene calls are TRBV28 and TRBJ2-2; D is unclear. Germline V gene lookup returns CDR1 MDHEN and CDR2 SYDVKM. Trimming took 4 bases from V and 1 from J, leaving 4 bases between them. The CDR3 contains 13 residues. The CDR3: CASSSQNTGELFF. CDR3 DNA sequence: TGTGCCAGCAGTTCCCAGAACACCGGGGAGCTGTTTTTT.

J is TRBJ1-2 and V is TRBV4-3; 8 bases map to TRBD1. Germline lookup yields CDR1 LGHNA and CDR2 YSLEER. The junction had 9 bases not matched to a gene; V was cut back by 2 bases and J by 4 bases. The CDR3 is made up of 16 amino acids. The CDR3 protein is CASSQSITDRAYGYTF. In nucleotides, the CDR3 is TGCGCCAGCAGCCAATCGATTACGGACAGGGCCTATGGCTACACCTTC.

The chain recombines TRBV6-1 with TRBJ1-5; 7 nucleotides align to TRBD1. Germline loops: CDR1 MNHNS, CDR2 SASEGT. The trim removed 6 bases at V and 6 bases at J, leaving 11 bases unmatched. The CDR3 extends over 15 amino acids. DNA for the CDR3: TGTGCCAGCAGCTACCCGACAGGGAGGCTTCAGCCCCAGCATTTT. Encoded protein: CASSYPTGRLQPQHF.

The rearrangement links TRBV6-5 to TRBJ1-5; D possibly corresponds to TRBD1 (5 bases). V was clipped by 3 bases and J by 1 base, with 10 bases between them. CDR3 size: 15 residues. The germline V gene encodes CDR1 MNHEY and CDR2 SVGAGI. CDR3 sequence (DNA): TGTGCCAGCAGTTATGGGGGGGGAAGCAATCAGCCCCAGCATTTT. It translates to CASSYGGGSNQPQHF.

The CDR3 sequence: CAWSLEVYEQYF. CDR3 DNA sequence: TGTGCCTGGAGTCTCGAGGTCTACGAGCAGTACTTC. The chain couples TRBV30 to TRBJ2-7; no reliable D call. Deletions cut 2 bases from V and 3 bases from J, with 8 bases between. Germline V gene lookup returns CDR1 GTSNPN and CDR2 SVGIG (reference sequence). There are 12 residues in the CDR3.

This chain connects TRBV6-4 to TRBJ2-5; D unclear. Germline CDR1 MRHNA, CDR2 SNTAGT. The CDR3 totals 13 residues. The V end was cut by 5 bases, the J end by 1 base, with 8 bases between. CDR3 sequence reads: CASSINSQETQYF. In nucleotides, the CDR3 is TGTGCCAGCAGTATCAACAGCCAAGAGACCCAGTACTTC.

This sequence joins TRBV9 and TRBJ2-1; 8 nucleotides agree with TRBD1. With V trimmed by 4 bases and J by 6 bases, 9 bases remained unmatched. CDR3 length: 15 residues. Germline-derived CDR1 and CDR2 are SGDLS and YYNGEE. CDR3 sequence reads: CASSSSDRAGNEQFF. CDR3 bases: TGTGCCAGCAGCTCGTCGGACAGGGCGGGCAATGAGCAGTTCTTC.

The V and J genes are TRBV27 and TRBJ2-1; TRBD2 matches at 13 bases. Per the germline V gene, CDR1 is MNHEY and CDR2 is SMNVEV (reference sequence). The CDR3 extends over 15 amino acids. Trimming took 4 bases from V and 7 from J; bases not matched to a gene: 4. The CDR3 reads CASSSGLAGVNEQFF. CDR3 nucleotide sequence: TGTGCCAGCAGTTCCGGACTAGCGGGGGTGAATGAGCAGTTCTTC.

The V and J genes are TRBV7-9 and TRBJ2-6; 12 bases align to TRBD1. The CDR3 has 16 amino acids. With V trimmed by 10 bases and J by 2 bases, 6 bases remained unmatched. Looked up from germline, CDR1 is SEHNR and CDR2 is FQNEAQ (reference sequence). CDR3 amino acids: CATSRDRGPGANVLTF. The DNA for the CDR3 is TGTGCCACCTCCCGGGACAGGGGGCCTGGGGCCAACGTCCTGACTTTC.

This clone was seen only a few times. This chain uses TRBV28 with TRBJ2-3; 12 bases agree with TRBD2. Trimming at V came to 5 bases and at J to 2 bases, leaving 8 bases not matched to a gene. Germline V lookup: CDR1 MDHEN, CDR2 SYDVKM. This CDR3 is built from 17 residues. This CDR3 reads CASSRLGLAGFTDTQYF. CDR3 nucleotide sequence: TGTGCCAGCAGTCGGCTGGGACTAGCGGGCTTCACAGATACGCAGTATTTT.

The chain recombines TRBV7-8 with TRBJ2-6, with TRBD1 matching over 9 bases. The J segment lost 0 bases and the V segment lost 5 bases, leaving 14 bases of the junction unmatched. This CDR3 contains 20 residues. Germline V CDR1 and CDR2: SGHVS, FQNEAQ. As DNA, the CDR3 is TGTGCCAGCAGCCCCAACCTGCGGACAGGGGTTTCCTCTGGGGCCAACGTCCTGACTTTC. Amino acid sequence: CASSPNLRTGVSSGANVLTF.

This clone was observed a handful of times. This chain joins TRBV5-6 and TRBJ1-5, with a possible D match to TRBD1 (5 bases). Germline CDR1 SGHDT, CDR2 YYEEEE. With 4 bases removed from V and 7 bases from J, the gap between germline ends came to 15 bases. This CDR3 spans 14 amino acids. CDR3 in amino acids: CASSLGGGEQPQHF. The CDR3 DNA is TGTGCCAGCAGCCTCGGGGGGGGAGAACAGCCCCAGCATTTT.

The chain carries TRBV7-3 and TRBJ2-1, with 11 bases fitting TRBD1. Germline lookup yields CDR1 SGHTA and CDR2 FQGTGA. V trimming: 6 bases; J trimming: 4 bases; junction bases outside the gene matches: 11. This CDR3 has 17 amino acids. Written as DNA, the CDR3 is TGTGCCAGCAGTTCTCGTTCTGGGACAGGGGGATACAATGAGCAGTTCTTC. This encodes CASSSRSGTGGYNEQFF.

The chain employs TRBV10-3 and TRBJ2-6; 7 bases map to TRBD1. In germline, CDR1 is ENHRY, CDR2 SYGVKD. V trimming: 6 bases; J trimming: 11 bases; junction bases outside the gene matches: 1. The CDR3 covers 11 residues. The CDR3 loop is CAIRTGYVLTF. The CDR3 nucleotides read TGTGCCATCAGGACAGGGTACGTCCTGACTTTC.

The chain employs TRBV5-4 and TRBJ2-7, with TRBD2 matching over 8 bases. The CDR3 runs 13 residues. V trimming: 4 bases; J trimming: 3 bases; junction bases outside the gene matches: 3. In germline, CDR1 is SGHNT, CDR2 YYREEE (reference sequence). The CDR3 region is CASSVGTSYEQYF. In nucleotides, the CDR3 is TGTGCCAGCAGCGTAGGGACTAGCTACGAGCAGTACTTC.

This chain joins TRBV2 and TRBJ2-1; possible D gene TRBD2, 6 bases. Trimming shortened V by 3 bases and J by 7 bases, and 16 bases separated the two germline ends. The CDR3 has 15 residues. The V gene's germline CDR1 is SNHLY and CDR2 FYNNEI. CDR3 sequence reads: CASSDMALGGNEQFF. In DNA form, the CDR3 reads TGTGCCAGCAGTGACATGGCGCTCGGAGGGAATGAGCAGTTCTTC.

V is TRBV30 and J is TRBJ1-2; D may be TRBD1 (6 bases). The CDR3 length is 14 residues. The germline V gene has CDR1 GTSNPN and CDR2 SVGIG (reference sequence). The V gene lost 0 bases and the J gene lost 7 bases, with 15 bases spanning the gap. In DNA, the CDR3 is TGTGCCTGGAGTGTACGGGGGGCTCGAGTTGGCTACACCTTC. Translation: CAWSVRGARVGYTF.

This chain joins TRBV30 and TRBJ2-5, with 9 nucleotides matching TRBD1. The CDR3 spans 18 residues. The V gene's germline CDR1 is GTSNPN and CDR2 SVGIG (reference sequence). After removal of 1 base from V and 1 base from J, the junction contained 13 bases not matched to a gene. The CDR3 region is CAWSGDREAPARQETQYF. The CDR3 DNA reads as TGTGCCTGGAGTGGGGACAGGGAAGCTCCGGCCCGCCAAGAGACCCAGTACTTC.

This clone was detected only a few times. The genes are TRBV7-9 and TRBJ2-3; 9 bases agree with TRBD1. Germline CDR1 is SEHNR and CDR2 is FQNEAQ (reference sequence). V dropped 1 base and J dropped 5; count of bases not matched to a gene: 13. The CDR3 extends over 18 amino acids. This CDR3 reads CASSLGSTGGGAGDTQYF. The CDR3 region has the DNA TGTGCCAGCAGCTTAGGATCGACAGGGGGAGGCGCCGGAGATACGCAGTATTTT.

The V gene is TRBV29-1, the J gene TRBJ2-3, with TRBD1 matching over 9 bases. The CDR3 extends over 14 amino acids. Unmatched junction bases numbered 8, after V lost 6 bases and J lost 4 bases. CDR1 SQVTM and CDR2 ANQGSEA come from the germline V gene. In DNA, the CDR3 is TGCAGCGTCAAGAACAGGGGGCGCCCAGATACGCAGTATTTT. Its protein is CSVKNRGRPDTQYF.

V usage is TRBV28 and J usage is TRBJ1-4; D is undetermined. The CDR3 length is 12 residues. With 3 bases removed from V and 8 bases from J, the gap between germline ends came to 7 bases. The germline V gene has CDR1 MDHEN and CDR2 SYDVKM. DNA of the CDR3: TGTGCCAGCAGTTTCCCGGGAGAAAAACTGTTTTTT. Its protein product is CASSFPGEKLFF.

V is TRBV15 and J is TRBJ2-1; no clear D gene. Looked up from germline, CDR1 is LNHNV and CDR2 is YYDKDF (reference sequence). The CDR3 runs to 16 residues. The germline V and J ends were trimmed by 0 bases and 0 bases, with 9 bases remaining between them. The CDR3 DNA follows: TGTGCCACCAGCAGAGATCAACTCATCTCCTACAATGAGCAGTTCTTC. Translating gives CATSRDQLISYNEQFF.

The V call is TRBV4-1, the J call TRBJ1-4; a weak D match, TRBD1 (6 bases). Deletions cut 4 bases from V and 5 bases from J, with 23 bases between. There are 18 residues in the CDR3. The germline gives CDR1 MGHRA, CDR2 YSYEKL. The CDR3 DNA reads TGCGCCAGCAGCCCGAGACTTAGCAGGGGCCCCCTAAATGAAAAACTGTTTTTT. Amino acid sequence: CASSPRLSRGPLNEKLFF.